A selection of T cell receptor beta chains follows, all from one sample in a study of T-cell memory formation after mild COVID-19. TCRdb passed the 5' RACE reads through MiXCR, listing each CDR3 protein once. This sample carries 350,000 to 550,000 distinct CDR3 sequences, about a sixth of them seen once, and the ten largest clones take 20% to 25%. The material sequenced was PBMCs or a T cell subset sorted from them (not recorded which). These receptor sequences come from a young man who had mild COVID-19 (a few samples of this study predate the infection). Cell type and time point are not known. CDR3s leave out the opening cysteine and the closing phenylalanine or tryptophan. The order of the fields is J gene, V gene, CDR3 protein.

TRBJ1-1 TRBV2 ASSETRSEAF
TRBJ2-7 TRBV10-2 ASSSVLAREQY
TRBJ1-1 TRBV2 ASKLGQGATEAF
TRBJ2-5 TRBV7-2 ASSFAGDETQY
TRBJ1-1 TRBV5-1 ASSEFGPGDVNTEAF
TRBJ1-1 TRBV10-3 AISERGDTEAF
TRBJ2-2 TRBV6-2/TRBV6-3 ASSSRTSAGELF
TRBJ1-2 TRBV5-5 ASSLAYLGGGGYT
TRBJ2-5 TRBV5-1 ASTLLAGGQETQY
TRBJ2-7 TRBV5-1 ASSLGEAGTVSYEQY
TRBJ2-4 TRBV5-1 ASSLGQPENIQY
TRBJ1-4 TRBV5-1 ASSSNGGGGEKLF
TRBJ1-2 TRBV15 ATSGDRGTYGYT
TRBJ1-2 TRBV5-1 ASSLTSYGYT
TRBJ1-2 TRBV12-3/TRBV12-4 ASSPGRRGRGYT
TRBJ2-7 TRBV6-2/TRBV6-3 ASSRQGPAYEQY
TRBJ2-4 TRBV5-1 ASSLAWGGIQY
TRBJ1-1 TRBV20-1 SARGDRDEAF
TRBJ1-1 TRBV18 ASSPSGQSRGAF
TRBJ2-1 TRBV11-2 ASSAKGDRGF
TRBJ2-5 TRBV29-1 SVVTSPEGETQY
TRBJ1-1 TRBV6-5 ASSRRGGKRAEAF
TRBJ2-4 TRBV20-1 SARDTSIQY
TRBJ2-6 TRBV4-2 ASSLNGAGVSSGANVLT
TRBJ1-2 TRBV20-1 SGKTGGYGYT
TRBJ2-2 TRBV7-2 ASRWDRVNTGELF
TRBJ2-5 TRBV20-1 SALIRGGRETQY
TRBJ1-3 TRBV13 ASIPYVDEAAIY
TRBJ2-1 TRBV19 ASSILSSYNEQF
TRBJ2-2 TRBV5-1 ASSPTGSLNTGELF
TRBJ1-5 TRBV7-8 ASSLAGVAGWNQPQH
TRBJ1-5 TRBV6-5 ASSYVRSSQPQH
TRBJ2-5 TRBV7-6 ASSLAPFASGQETQY
TRBJ2-3 TRBV6-5 ASSYGALGVGTDTQY
TRBJ2-2 TRBV7-8 ASSLGFTGELF
TRBJ2-5 TRBV5-1 ASSLVGRGETQY
TRBJ1-2 TRBV7-2 ASSPARIGSYGYT
TRBJ2-3 TRBV28 ASSSSLQGLTQY
TRBJ1-4 TRBV10-3 AISADTGEEKLF
TRBJ2-2 TRBV6-5 ASSRDRGWAGELF
TRBJ2-1 TRBV4-1 ASSQEIVAVYNEQF
TRBJ2-1 TRBV7-3 ASSLMTSGGTVGDEQF
TRBJ2-1 TRBV27 ASSPLDTDNEQF
TRBJ2-2 TRBV12-3/TRBV12-4 ASRPGRVGELF
TRBJ2-1 TRBV20-1 SARDPLAVSYNEQF
TRBJ2-2 TRBV4-2 ASSQDNRAGELF
TRBJ2-2 TRBV9 ASSVDIGDLTGELF
TRBJ2-2 TRBV4-3 ASSPRRDTGELF
TRBJ2-3 TRBV5-8 ASSLGTGTSTDTQY
TRBJ2-5 TRBV5-1 ASSFDREETQY
TRBJ2-1 TRBV6-5 ASSYHRERIYNEQF
TRBJ2-5 TRBV5-1 ASSLQGAGAETQY
TRBJ2-5 TRBV29-1 SVEKRLAGGPEETQY
TRBJ2-1 TRBV11-3 ASSPPGLLNEQF
TRBJ1-2 TRBV12-3/TRBV12-4 ASSRGHGYT